The sequence of this T cell receptor beta chain was determined in a study of cytotoxic CD8 clonotypes in ibrutinib-treated CLL. The CDR3 has 15 amino acids. V lost 5 bases, J lost 0 bases, and 4 bases stayed unmatched. CDR1 is SGHTA, CDR2 FQGTGA, per germline. Assay: immunoSEQ multiplex PCR; the TCRdb copy retains only in-frame clones and omits some. Among approximately 50,000 clones listed, approximately 50% were seen once. The genes are TRBV7-3 and TRBJ2-3; 8 bases match TRBD1. This TCR was sampled from a human donor with chronic lymphocytic leukemia. Sequences were derived from PBMCs, sampled at disease progression, from a patient treated with ibrutinib. The CDR3 region has the DNA TGTGCCAGCAGCCCCGGGACAGGCAGCACAGATACGCAGTATTTT. Residues: CASSPGTGSTDTQYF. Variable domain in full (rest from reference TRBV7-3 and TRBJ2-3): GAGVSQTPSNKVTEKGKYVELRCDPISGHTALYWYRQSLGQGPEFLIYFQGTGAADDSGLPNDRFFAVRPEGSVSTLKIQRTERGDSAVYLCASSPGTGSTDTQYFGPGTRLTVL.